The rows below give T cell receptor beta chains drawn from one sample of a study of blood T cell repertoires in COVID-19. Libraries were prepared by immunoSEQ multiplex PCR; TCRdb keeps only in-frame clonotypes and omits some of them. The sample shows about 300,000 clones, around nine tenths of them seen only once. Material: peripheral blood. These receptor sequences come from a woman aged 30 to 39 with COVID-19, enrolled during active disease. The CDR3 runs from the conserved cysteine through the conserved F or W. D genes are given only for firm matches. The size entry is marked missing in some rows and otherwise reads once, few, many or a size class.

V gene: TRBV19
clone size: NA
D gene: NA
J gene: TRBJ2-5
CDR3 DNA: TGTGCCAGTAGTATTCGAGGAGGAGAGACCCAGTACTTC
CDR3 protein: CASSIRGGETQYF

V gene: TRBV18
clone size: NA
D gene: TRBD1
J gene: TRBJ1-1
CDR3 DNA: TGTGCCAGCTCACCCGGGACAGGGGTTACTGAAGCTTTCTTT
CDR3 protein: CASSPGTGVTEAFF

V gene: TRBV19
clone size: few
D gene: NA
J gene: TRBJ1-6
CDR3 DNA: TGTGCCAGTAGTCCCTTGGAAGGCGGTTCACCCCTCCACTTT
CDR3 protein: CASSPLEGGSPLHF

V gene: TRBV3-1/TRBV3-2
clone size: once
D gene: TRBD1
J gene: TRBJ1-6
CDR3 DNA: TGTGCCAGCAGCCAACATCCCGGGACAGGGGGCACGAGAGGTTCACCCCTCCACTTT
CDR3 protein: CASSQHPGTGGTRGSPLHF

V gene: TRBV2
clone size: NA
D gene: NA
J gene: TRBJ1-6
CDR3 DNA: TGTGCCAGCAGTGATGGTGGGCAGGCGATCCACTTT
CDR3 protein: CASSDGGQAIHF

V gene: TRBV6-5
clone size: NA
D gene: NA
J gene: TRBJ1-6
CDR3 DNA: TGTGCCAGCAGTTACGGACAGAATAATTCACCCCTCCACTTT
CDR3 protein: CASSYGQNNSPLHF

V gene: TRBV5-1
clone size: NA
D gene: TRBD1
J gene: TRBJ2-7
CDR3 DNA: TGCGCCAGCAGCTTGGTCGGCCAGGGGGCCCACGAGCAGTACTTC
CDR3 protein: CASSLVGQGAHEQYF

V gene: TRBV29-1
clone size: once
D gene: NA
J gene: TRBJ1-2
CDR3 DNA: TGCAGCGTTGATCCCATAATGGACACCAATAACTATGGCTACACCTTC
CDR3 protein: CSVDPIMDTNNYGYTF

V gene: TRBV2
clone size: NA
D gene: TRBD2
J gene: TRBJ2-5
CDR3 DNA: TGTGCCAGCAGTGCTGGGACTAGCTTTCAGACCCAGTACTTC
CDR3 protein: CASSAGTSFQTQYF

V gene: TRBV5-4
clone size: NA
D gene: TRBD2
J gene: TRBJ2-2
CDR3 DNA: TGTGCCAGCAGCCCCAGGACTAGCGGTAACACCGGGGAGCTGTTTTTT
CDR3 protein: CASSPRTSGNTGELFF

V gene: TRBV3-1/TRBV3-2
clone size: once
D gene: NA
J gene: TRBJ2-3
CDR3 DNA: TGTGCCAGCAGCCAAGGGGCTGGGCCGCAGTATTTT
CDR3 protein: CASSQGAGPQYF

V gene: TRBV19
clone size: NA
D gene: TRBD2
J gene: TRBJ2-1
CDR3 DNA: TGTGCCAGTAGTATTTTAGCGGGGGGCAGGGATGAGCAGTTCTTC
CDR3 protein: CASSILAGGRDEQFF

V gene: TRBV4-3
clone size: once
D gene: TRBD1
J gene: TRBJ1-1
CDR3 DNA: TGCGCCAGCAGCCAAGATCCGGCAGGGGGAACTGAAGCTTTCTTT
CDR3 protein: CASSQDPAGGTEAFF

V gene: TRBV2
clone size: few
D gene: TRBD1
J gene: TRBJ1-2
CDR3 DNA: TGTGCCAGCAGTGAAAGGGACAGCAACTATGGCTACACCTTC
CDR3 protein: CASSERDSNYGYTF